This passage covers 5 T cell receptor beta chains from one sample sequenced in a study of molecular identifiers for immune sequencing clone quantification. TCRdb re-called the PCR reads through MiXCR, storing one row per CDR3 protein. The data contain around 480,000 distinct CDR3 sequences, about 25% of them singletons. The sequencing input was naive CD8+ T cells from blood, with Jurkat cell RNA spiked in. As to subset: FACS-sorted CD8+CD4-CCR7+CD45RA+ naive T cells. The receptors originated from a human donor in good health. Some libraries in this study had Jurkat cell RNA spiked in.

Regarding this clonotype: A single base separates this from a much larger clone, so it may be a read error. The rearrangement joins TRBV28 to TRBJ2-7; D might be TRBD2 (6 bases). The CDR3 loop spans 14 amino acids. In germline, CDR1 is MDHEN, CDR2 SYDVKM. The CDR3 sequence: CASSTSGGSYEQHF. The CDR3 DNA reads as TGTGCCAGCAGTACAAGTGGAGGGTCCTACGAGCAGCACTTC.

This rearrangement joins TRBV7-8 to TRBJ1-1; D is unclear. The germline V gene has CDR1 SGHVS and CDR2 FQNEAQ. The CDR3 sequence is 14 residues long. Trimming took 5 bases from V and 4 from J, leaving 14 bases between them. The CDR3 protein is CASSGGRESTEAFF. CDR3 DNA: TGTGCCAGCAGCGGCGGACGGGAGAGCACTGAAGCTTTCTTT.

This clonotype was counted between two and nine times. CDR3 coding DNA: TGCAGTGCTAGAGAAAGGAGGCTTGACAGCTACTATGGCTACACCTTC. It is translated as CSARERRLDSYYGYTF. The chain joins TRBV20-1 to TRBJ1-2, with D maybe TRBD1 (5 bases). V lost 0 bases to trimming and J lost 3 bases, with 17 bases between them. CDR3 length equals 16 residues. CDR1 is DFQATT, CDR2 SNEGSKA, per germline (reference sequence).

The V gene is TRBV19, the J gene TRBJ2-7, with 10 bases lining up with TRBD2. Trimming cost V 3 bases and J 3 bases; bases outside gene matches: 5. Germline assignment: CDR1 LNHDA and CDR2 SQIVND (reference sequence). CDR3 length: 15 amino acids. The DNA of the CDR3 is TGTGCCAGTAGTATCTCTAGCGGGGGCCGCTACGAGCAGTACTTC. It translates to CASSISSGGRYEQYF.

The chain links TRBV27 to TRBJ2-7; 8 nucleotides align to TRBD1. CDR1 is MNHEY and CDR2 is SMNVEV in the germline V gene (reference sequence). This CDR3 region has 15 residues. Trimming took 2 bases from V and 4 from J; bases not matched to a gene: 7. For the CDR3, the DNA is TGTGCCAGCAGTTTAAACTCAGGGGGCTCATACGAGCAGTACTTC. Amino acids: CASSLNSGGSYEQYF.